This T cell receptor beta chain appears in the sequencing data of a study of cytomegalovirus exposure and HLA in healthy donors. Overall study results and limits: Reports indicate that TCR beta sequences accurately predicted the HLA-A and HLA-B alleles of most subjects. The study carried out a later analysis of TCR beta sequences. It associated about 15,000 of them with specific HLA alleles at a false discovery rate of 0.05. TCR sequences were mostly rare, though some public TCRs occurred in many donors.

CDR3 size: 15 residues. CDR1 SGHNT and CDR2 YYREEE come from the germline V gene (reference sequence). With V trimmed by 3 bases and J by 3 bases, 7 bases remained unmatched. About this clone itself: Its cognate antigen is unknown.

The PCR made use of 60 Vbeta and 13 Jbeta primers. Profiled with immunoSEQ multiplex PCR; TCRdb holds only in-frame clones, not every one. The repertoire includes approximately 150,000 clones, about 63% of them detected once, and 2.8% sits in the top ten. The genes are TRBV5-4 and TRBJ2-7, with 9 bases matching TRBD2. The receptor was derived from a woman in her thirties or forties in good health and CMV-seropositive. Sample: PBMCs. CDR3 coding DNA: TGTGCCAGCAGCTCGGGACTAGCTATCGTCTACGAGCAGTACTTC. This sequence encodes CASSSGLAIVYEQYF.